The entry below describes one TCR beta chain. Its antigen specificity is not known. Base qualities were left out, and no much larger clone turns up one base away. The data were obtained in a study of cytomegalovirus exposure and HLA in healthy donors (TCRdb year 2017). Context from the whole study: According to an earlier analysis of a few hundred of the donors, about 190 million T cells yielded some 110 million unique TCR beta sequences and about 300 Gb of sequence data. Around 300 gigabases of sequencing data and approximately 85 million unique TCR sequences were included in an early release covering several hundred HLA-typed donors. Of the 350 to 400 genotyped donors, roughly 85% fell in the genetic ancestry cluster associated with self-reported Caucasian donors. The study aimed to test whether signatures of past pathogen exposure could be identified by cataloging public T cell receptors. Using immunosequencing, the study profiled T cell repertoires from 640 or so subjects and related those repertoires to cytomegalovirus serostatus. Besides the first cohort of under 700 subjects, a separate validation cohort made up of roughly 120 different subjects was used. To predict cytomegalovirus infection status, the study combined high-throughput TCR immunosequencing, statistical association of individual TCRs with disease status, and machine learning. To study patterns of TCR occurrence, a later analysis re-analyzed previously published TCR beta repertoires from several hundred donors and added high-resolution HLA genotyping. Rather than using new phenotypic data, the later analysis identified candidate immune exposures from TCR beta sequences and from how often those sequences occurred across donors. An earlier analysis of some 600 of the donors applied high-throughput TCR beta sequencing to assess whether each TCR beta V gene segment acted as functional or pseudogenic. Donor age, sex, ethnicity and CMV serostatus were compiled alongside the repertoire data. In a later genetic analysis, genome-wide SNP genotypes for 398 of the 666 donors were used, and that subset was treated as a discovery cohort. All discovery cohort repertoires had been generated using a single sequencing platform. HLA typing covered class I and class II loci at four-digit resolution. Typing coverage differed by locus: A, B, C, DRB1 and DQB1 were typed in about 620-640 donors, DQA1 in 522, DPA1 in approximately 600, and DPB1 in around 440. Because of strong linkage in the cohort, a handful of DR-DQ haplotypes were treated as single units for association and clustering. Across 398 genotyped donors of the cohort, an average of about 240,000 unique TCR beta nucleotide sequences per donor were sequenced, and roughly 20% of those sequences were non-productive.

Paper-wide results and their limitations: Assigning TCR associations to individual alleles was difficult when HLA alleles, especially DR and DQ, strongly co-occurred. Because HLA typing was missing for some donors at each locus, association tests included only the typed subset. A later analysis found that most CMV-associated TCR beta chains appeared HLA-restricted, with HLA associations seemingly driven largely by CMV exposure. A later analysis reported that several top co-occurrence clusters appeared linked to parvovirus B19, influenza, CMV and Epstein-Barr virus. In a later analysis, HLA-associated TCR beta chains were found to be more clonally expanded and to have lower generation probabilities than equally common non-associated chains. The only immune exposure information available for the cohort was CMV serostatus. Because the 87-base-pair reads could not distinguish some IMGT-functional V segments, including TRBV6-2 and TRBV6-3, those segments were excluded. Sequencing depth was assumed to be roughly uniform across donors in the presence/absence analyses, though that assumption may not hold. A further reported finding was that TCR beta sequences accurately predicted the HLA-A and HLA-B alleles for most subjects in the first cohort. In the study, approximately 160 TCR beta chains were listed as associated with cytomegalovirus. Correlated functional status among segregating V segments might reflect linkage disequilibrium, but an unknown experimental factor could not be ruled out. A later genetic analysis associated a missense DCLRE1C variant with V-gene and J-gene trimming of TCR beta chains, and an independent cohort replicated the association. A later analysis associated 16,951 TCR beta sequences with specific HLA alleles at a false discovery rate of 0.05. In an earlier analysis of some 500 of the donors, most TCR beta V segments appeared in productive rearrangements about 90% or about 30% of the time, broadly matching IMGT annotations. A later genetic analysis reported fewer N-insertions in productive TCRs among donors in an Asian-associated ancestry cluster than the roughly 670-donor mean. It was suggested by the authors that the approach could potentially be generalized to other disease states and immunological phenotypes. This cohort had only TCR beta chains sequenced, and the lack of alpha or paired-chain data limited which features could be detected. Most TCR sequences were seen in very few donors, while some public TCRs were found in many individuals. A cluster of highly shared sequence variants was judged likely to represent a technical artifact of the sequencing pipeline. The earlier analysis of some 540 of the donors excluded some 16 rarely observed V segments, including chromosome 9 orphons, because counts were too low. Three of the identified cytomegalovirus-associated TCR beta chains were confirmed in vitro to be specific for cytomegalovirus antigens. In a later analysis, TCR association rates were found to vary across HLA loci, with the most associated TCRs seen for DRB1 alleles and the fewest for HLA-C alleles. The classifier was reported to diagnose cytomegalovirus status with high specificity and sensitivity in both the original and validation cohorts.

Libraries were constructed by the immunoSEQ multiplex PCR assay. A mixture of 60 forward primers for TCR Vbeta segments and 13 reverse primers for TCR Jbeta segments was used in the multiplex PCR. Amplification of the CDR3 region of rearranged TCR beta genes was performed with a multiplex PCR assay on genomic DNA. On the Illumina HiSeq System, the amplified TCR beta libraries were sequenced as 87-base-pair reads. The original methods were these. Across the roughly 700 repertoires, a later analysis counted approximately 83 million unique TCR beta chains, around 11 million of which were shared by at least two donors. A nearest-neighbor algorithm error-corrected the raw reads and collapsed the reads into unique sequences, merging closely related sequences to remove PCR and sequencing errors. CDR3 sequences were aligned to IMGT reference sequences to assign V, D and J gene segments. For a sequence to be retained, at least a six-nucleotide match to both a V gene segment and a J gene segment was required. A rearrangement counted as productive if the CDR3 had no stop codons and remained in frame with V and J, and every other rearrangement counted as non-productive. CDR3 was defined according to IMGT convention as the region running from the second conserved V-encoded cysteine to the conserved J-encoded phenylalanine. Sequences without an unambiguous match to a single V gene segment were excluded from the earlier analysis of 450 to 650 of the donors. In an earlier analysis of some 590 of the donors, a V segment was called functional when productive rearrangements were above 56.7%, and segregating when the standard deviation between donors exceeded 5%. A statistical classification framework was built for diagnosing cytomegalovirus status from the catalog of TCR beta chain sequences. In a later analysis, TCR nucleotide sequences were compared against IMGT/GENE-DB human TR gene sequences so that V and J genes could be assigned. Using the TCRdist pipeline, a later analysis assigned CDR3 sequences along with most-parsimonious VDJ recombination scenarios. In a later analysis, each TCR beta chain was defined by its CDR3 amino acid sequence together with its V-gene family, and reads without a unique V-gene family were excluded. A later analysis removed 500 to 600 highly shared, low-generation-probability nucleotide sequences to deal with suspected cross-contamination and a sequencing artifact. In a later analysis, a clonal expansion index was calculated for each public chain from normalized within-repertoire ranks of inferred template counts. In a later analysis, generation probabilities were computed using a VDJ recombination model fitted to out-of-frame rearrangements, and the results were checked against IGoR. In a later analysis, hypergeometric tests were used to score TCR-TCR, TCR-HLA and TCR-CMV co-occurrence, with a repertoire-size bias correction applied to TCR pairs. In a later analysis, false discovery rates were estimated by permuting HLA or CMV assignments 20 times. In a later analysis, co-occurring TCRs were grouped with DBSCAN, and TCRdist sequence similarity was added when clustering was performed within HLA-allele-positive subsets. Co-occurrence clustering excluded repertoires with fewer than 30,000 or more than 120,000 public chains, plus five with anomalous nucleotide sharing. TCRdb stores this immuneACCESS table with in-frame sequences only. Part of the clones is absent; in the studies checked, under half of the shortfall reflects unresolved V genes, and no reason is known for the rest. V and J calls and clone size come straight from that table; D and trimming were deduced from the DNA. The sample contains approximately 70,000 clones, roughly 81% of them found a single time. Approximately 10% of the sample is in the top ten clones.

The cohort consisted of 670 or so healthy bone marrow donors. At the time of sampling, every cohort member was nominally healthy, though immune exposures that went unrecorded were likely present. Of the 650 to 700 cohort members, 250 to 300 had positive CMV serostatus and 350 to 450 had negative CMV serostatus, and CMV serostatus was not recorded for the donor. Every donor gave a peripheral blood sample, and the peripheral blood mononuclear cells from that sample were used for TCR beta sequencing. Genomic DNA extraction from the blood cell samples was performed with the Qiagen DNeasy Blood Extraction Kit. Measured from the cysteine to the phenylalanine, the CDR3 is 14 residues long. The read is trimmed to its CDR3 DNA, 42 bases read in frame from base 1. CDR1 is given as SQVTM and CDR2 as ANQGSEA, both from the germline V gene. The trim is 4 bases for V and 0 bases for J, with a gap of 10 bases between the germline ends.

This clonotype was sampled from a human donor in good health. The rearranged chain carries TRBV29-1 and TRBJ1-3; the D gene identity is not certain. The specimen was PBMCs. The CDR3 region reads CSVVGGSSGNTIYF. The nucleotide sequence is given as TGCAGCGTTGTTGGCGGGAGCTCTGGAAACACCATATATTTT.